The clone carrying this TCR beta chain was picked up a small number of times. Its antigen remains unknown. The data were taken from a study of response to subunit inactivated influenza vaccine. TCRdb analysed the RT-PCR reads with MiXCR anew, one entry per CDR3 protein. The sample lists 500,000 to 600,000 distinct CDR3 sequences; approximately 15% were seen once. Findings of the study overall: Only a handful of new T cells, the authors suggested, are recruited with each seasonal influenza vaccination.

Deletions cut 3 bases from V and 5 bases from J, with 9 bases between. The germline V gene encodes CDR1 MNHNS and CDR2 SASEGT. This CDR3 is 13 amino acids long. The receptor was isolated from a man in his fifties or sixties who received an inactivated influenza vaccine. Sequences were derived from CD4+ T cells sorted from PBMCs, sampled less than 30 months after vaccination. This rearrangement joins TRBV6-1 to TRBJ2-3, with D unclear. CDR3: CASSDQVRDTQYF. The CDR3 nucleotides read TGTGCCAGCAGTGATCAGGTTCGAGATACGCAGTATTTT.